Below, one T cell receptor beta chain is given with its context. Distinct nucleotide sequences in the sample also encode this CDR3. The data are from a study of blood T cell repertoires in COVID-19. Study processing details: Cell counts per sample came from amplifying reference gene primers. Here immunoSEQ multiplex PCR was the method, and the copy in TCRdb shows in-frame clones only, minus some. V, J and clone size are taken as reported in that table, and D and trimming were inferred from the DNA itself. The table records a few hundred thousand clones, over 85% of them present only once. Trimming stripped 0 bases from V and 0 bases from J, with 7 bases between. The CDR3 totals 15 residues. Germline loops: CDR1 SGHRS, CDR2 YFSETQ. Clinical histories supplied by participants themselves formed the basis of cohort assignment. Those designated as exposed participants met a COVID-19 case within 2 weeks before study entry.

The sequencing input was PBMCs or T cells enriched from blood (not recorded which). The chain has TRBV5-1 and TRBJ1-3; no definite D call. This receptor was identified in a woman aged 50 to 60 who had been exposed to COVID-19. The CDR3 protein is CASSLDGGSGNTIYF. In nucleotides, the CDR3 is TGCGCCAGCAGCTTGGACGGCGGCTCTGGAAACACCATATATTTT.